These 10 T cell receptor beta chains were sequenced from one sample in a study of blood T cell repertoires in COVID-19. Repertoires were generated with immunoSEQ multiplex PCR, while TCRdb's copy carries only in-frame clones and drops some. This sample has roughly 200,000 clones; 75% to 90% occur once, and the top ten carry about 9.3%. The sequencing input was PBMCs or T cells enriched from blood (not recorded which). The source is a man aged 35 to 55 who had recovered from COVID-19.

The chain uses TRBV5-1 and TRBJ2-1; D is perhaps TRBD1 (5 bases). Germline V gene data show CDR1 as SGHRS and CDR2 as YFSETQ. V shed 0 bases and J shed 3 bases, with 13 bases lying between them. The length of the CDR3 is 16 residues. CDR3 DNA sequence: TGCGCCAGCAGCTTGGATAGGACAAATTACTACAATGAGCAGTTCTTC. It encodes CASSLDRTNYYNEQFF.

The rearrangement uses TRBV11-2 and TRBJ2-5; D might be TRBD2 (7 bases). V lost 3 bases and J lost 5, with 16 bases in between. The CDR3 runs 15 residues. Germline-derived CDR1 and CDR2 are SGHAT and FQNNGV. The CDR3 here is CASSLGGRGGETQYF. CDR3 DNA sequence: TGTGCCAGCAGCTTGGGGGGCAGGGGAGGGGAGACCCAGTACTTC.

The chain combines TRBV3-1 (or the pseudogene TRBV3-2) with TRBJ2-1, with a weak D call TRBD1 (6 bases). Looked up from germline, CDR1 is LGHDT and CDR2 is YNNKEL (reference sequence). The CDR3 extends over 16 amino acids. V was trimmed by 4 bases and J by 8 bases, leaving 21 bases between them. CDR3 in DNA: TGTGCCAGCAGCCTACCACAGGGTGCGAGGATCCATGAGCAGTTCTTC. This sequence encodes CASSLPQGARIHEQFF.

CDR3 sequence: CASSLSFRYYGYNEQFF. Here the CDR3 DNA reads TGTGCCAGCAGCTTGTCGTTCCGGTACTATGGGTACAATGAGCAGTTCTTC. V gene TRBV5-6 combines with J gene TRBJ2-1; D remains unclear. The V end was cut by 1 base, the J end by 4 bases, with 18 bases between. Germline CDR1 reads SGHDT; CDR2 reads YYEEEE. CDR3 size: 17 residues.

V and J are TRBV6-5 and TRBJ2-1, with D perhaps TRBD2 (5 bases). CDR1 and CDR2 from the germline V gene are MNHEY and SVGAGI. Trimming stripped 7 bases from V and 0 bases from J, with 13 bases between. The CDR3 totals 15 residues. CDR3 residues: CASIRPRGSYNEQFF. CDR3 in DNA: TGTGCCAGCATTCGGCCTCGGGGCTCCTACAATGAGCAGTTCTTC.

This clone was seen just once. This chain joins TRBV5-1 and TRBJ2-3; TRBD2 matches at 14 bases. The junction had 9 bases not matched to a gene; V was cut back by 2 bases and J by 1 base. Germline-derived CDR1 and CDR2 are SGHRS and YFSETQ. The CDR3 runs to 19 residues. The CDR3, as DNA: TGCGCCAGCAGCTTATTGACTAGCGGGGGGGCTGGCGGCACAGATACGCAGTATTTT. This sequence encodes CASSLLTSGGAGGTDTQYF.

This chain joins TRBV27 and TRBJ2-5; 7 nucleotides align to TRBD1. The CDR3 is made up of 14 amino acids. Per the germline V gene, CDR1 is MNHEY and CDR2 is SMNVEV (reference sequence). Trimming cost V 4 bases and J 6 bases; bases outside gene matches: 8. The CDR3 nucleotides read TGTGCCAGCAGTTCCCTCGACAGGGTAAAGACCCAGTACTTC. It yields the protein CASSSLDRVKTQYF.

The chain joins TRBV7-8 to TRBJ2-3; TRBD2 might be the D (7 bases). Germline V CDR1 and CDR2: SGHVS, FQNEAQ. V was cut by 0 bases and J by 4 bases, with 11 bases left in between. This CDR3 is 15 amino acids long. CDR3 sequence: CASSLAGGPADTQYF. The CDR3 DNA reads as TGTGCCAGCAGCTTAGCGGGGGGGCCCGCAGATACGCAGTATTTT. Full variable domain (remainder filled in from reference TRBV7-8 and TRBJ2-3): GAGVSQSPRYKVAKRGQDVALRCDPISGHVSLFWYQQALGQGPEFLTYFQNEAQLDKSGLPSDRFFAERPEGSVSTLKIQRTQQEDSAVYLCASSLAGGPADTQYFGPGTRLTVL.

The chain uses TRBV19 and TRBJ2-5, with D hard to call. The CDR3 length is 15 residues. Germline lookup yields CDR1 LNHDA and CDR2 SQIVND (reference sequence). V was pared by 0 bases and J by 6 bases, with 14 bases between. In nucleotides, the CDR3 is TGTGCCAGTAGTATAGAAAGAGGAAAGATCAAGACCCAGTACTTC. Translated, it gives CASSIERGKIKTQYF. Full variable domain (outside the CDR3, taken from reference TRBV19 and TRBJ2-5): DGGITQSPKYLFRKEGQNVTLSCEQNLNHDAMYWYRQDPGQGLRLIYYSQIVNDFQKGDIAEGYSVSREKKESFPLTVTSAQKNPTAFYLCASSIERGKIKTQYFGPGTRLLVL.

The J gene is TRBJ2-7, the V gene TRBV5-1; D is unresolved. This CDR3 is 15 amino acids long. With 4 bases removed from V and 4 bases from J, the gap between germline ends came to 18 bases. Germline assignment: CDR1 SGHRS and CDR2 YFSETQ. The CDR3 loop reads CASSPNMAGAYEQYF. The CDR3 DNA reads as TGCGCCAGCAGCCCGAACATGGCAGGTGCGTACGAGCAGTACTTC.